This T cell receptor beta chain was sequenced during a study of cytomegalovirus exposure and HLA in healthy donors. Looked up from germline, CDR1 is MNHNY and CDR2 is SVGAGI (reference sequence). V was clipped by 5 bases and J by 7 bases; unmatched bases: 10. The CDR3 covers 15 residues. As to this clone: As yet, its antigen is unknown.

General observations from the study: One later analysis reportedly identified an Asian-associated ancestry cluster that showed fewer N-insertions than the roughly 700-donor mean.

The PCR contained 60 Vbeta and 13 Jbeta primers. TCRdb keeps only in-frame clones here, not all; method: immunoSEQ multiplex PCR. The table has about 200,000 clones, roughly four fifths seen once. The specimen sequenced was PBMCs. The origin of this receptor is a woman in her forties in good health and CMV-seronegative. V usage is TRBV6-6 and J usage is TRBJ2-7, with TRBD2 matching over 11 bases. CDR3 protein: CASSALSGRAGEQYF. CDR3 nucleotide sequence: TGTGCCAGCAGTGCTCTTAGCGGGAGGGCCGGGGAGCAGTACTTC.